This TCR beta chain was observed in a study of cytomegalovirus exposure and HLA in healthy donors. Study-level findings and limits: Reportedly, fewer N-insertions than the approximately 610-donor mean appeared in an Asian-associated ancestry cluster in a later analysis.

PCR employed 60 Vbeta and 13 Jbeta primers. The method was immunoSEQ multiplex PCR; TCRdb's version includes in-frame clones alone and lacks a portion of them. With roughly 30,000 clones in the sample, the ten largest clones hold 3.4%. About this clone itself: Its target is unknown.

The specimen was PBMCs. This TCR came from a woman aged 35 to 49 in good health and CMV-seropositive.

The CDR3, as DNA: TGCGCCAGCAGCCCAGCCGAGGGGGCTAACTATGGCTACACCTTC. Translation gives CASSPAEGANYGYTF. The chain recombines TRBV4-3 with TRBJ1-2, with D perhaps matching TRBD1 (6 bases). V gave up 4 bases and J gave up 0 bases, with 12 bases separating them. The CDR3 spans 15 residues. The germline CDR1 and CDR2 sequences are LGHNA and YSLEER.